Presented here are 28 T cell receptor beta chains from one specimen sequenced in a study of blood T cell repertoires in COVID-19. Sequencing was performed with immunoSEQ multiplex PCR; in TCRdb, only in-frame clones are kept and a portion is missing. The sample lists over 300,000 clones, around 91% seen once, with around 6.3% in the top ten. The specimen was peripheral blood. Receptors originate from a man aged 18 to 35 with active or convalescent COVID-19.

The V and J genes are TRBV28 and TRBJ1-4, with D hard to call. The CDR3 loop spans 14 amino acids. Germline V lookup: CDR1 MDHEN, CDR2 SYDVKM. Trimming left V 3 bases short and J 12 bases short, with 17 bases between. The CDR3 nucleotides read TGTGCCAGCAGTTTCCGCCCCGCCTTTTCGGAACTGTTTTTT. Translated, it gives CASSFRPAFSELFF.

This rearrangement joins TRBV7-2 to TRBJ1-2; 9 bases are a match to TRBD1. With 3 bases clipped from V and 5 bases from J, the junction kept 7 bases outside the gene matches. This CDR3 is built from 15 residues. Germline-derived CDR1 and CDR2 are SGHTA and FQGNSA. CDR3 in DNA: TGTGCCAGCAGCTTTGGGACAGGGACGGCTTATGGCTACACCTTC. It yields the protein CASSFGTGTAYGYTF.

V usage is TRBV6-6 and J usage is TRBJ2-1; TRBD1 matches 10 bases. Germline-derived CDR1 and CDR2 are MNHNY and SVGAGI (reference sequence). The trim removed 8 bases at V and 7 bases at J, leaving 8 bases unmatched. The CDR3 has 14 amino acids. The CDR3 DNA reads TGTGCCAGCTCCCGACAGGGGGCTGTAAATGAGCAGTTCTTC. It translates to CASSRQGAVNEQFF.

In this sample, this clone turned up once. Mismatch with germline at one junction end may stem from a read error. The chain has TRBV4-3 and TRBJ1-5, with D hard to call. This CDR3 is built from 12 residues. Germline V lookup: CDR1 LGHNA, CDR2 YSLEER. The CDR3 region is CASSQDSTLGSF. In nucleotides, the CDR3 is TGCGCCAGCAGCCAAGATAGCACGCTGGGGAGTTTT.

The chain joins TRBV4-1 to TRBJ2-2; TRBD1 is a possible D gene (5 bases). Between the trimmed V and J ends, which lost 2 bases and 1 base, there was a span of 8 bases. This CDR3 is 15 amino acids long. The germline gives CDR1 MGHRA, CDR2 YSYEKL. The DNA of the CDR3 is TGCGCCAGCAGCCAAAGGGGCAGGAACACCGGGGAGCTGTTTTTT. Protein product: CASSQRGRNTGELFF.

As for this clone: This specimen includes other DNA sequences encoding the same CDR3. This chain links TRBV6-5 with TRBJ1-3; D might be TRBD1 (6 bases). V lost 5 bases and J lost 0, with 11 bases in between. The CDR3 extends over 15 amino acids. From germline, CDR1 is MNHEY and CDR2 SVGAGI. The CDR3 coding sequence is TGTGCCAGCAGTCTGGACAGATTCTCTGGAAACACCATATATTTT. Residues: CASSLDRFSGNTIYF.

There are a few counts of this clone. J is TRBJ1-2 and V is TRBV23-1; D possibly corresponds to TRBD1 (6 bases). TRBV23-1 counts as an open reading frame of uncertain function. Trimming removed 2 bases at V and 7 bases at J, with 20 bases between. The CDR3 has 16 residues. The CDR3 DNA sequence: TGCGCCAGCAGTCAAGAGACAGGCTTGCTGCTCTTTGGCTACACCTTC. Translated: CASSQETGLLLFGYTF.

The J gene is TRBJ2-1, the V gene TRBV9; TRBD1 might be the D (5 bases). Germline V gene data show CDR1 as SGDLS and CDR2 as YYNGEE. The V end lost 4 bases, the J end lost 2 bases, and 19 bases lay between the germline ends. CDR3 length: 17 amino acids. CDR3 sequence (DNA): TGTGCCAGCAGCACAAGGGCCCATGCAGGGACCTACAATGAGCAGTTCTTC. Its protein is CASSTRAHAGTYNEQFF.

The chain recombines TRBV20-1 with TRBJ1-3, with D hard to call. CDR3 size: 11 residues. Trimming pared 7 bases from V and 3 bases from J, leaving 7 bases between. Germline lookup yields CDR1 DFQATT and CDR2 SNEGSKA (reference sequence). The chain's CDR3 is CSVPGGNTIYF. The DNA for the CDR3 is TGCAGTGTACCAGGTGGAAACACCATATATTTT.

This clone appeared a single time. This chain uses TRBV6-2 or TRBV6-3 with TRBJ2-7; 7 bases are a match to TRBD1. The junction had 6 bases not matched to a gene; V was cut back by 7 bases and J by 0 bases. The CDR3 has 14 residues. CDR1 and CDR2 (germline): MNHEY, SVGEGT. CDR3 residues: CASTPGTVSYEQYF. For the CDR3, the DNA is TGTGCCAGCACCCCCGGGACAGTCTCCTACGAGCAGTACTTC.

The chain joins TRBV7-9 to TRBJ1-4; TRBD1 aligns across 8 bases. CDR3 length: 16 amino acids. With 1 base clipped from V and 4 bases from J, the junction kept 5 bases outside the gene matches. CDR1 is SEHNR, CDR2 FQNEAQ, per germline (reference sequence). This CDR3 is CASSLDDRGGNEKLFF. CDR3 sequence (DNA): TGTGCCAGCAGCTTAGATGACAGGGGCGGTAATGAAAAACTGTTTTTT. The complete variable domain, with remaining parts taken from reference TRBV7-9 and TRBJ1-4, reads DTGVSQNPRHKITKRGQNVTFRCDPISEHNRLYWYRQTLGQGPEFLTYFQNEAQLEKSRLLSDRFSAERPKGSFSTLEIQRTEQGDSAMYLCASSLDDRGGNEKLFFGSGTQLSVL.

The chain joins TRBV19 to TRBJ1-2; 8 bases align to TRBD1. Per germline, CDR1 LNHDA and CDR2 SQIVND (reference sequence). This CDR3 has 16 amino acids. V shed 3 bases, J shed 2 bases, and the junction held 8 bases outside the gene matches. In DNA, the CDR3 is TGTGCCAGTAGTATCAGGACAGGGAGGGTGAACTATGGCTACACCTTC. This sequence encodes CASSIRTGRVNYGYTF. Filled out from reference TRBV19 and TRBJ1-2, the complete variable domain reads DGGITQSPKYLFRKEGQNVTLSCEQNLNHDAMYWYRQDPGQGLRLIYYSQIVNDFQKGDIAEGYSVSREKKESFPLTVTSAQKNPTAFYLCASSIRTGRVNYGYTFGSGTRLTVV.

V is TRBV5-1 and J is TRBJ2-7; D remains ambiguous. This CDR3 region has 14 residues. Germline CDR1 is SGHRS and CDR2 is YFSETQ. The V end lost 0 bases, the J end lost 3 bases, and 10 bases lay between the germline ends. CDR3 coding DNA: TGCGCCAGCAGCTTGGCGGTGACACACTACGAGCAGTACTTC. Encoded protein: CASSLAVTHYEQYF.

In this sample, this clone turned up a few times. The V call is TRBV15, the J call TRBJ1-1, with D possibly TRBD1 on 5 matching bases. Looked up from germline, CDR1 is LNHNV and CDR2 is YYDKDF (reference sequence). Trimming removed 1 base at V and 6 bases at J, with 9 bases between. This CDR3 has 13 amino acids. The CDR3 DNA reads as TGTGCCACCAGCAGAGCAGGGTCTTCTGAAGCTTTCTTT. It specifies CATSRAGSSEAFF.

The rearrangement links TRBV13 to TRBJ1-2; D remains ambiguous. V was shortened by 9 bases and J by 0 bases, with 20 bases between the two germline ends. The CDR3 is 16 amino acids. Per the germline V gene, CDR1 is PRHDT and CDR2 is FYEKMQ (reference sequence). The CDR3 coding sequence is TGTGCCAGGCCCACGCCGAGGGAACCAACTAACTATGGCTACACCTTC. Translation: CARPTPREPTNYGYTF.

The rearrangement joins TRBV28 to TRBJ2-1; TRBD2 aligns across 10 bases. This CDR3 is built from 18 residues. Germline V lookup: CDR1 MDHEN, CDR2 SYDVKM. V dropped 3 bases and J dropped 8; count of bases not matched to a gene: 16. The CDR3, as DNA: TGTGCCAGCAGTTTTTATCCCTCAGGCCAGCGGGGGGGCGATGAGCAGTTCTTC. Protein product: CASSFYPSGQRGGDEQFF. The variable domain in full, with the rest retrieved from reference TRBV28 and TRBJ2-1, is DVKVTQSSRYLVKRTGEKVFLECVQDMDHENMFWYRQDPGLGLRLIYFSYDVKMKEKGDIPEGYSVSREKKERFSLILESASTNQTSMYLCASSFYPSGQRGGDEQFFGPGTRLTVL.

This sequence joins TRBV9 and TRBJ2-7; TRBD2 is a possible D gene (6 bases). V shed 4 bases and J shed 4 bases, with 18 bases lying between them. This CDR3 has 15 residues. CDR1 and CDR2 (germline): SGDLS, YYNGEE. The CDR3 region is CASSRGAVGPYEQYF. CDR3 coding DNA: TGTGCCAGCAGCCGCGGGGCCGTTGGTCCTTACGAGCAGTACTTC.

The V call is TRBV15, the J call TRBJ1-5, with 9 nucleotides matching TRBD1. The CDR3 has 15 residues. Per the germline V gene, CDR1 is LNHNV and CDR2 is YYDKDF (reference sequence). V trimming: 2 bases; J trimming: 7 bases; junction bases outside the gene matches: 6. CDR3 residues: CATSRTQGAGQPQHF. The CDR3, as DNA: TGTGCCACCAGCAGAACACAGGGGGCAGGGCAGCCCCAGCATTTT.

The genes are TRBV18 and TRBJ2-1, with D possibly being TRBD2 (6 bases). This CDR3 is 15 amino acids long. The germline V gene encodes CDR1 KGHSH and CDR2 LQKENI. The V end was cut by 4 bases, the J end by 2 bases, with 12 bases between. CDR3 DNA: TGTGCCAGCTCACGAGGGACTTGGACCTACAATGAGCAGTTCTTC. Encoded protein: CASSRGTWTYNEQFF.

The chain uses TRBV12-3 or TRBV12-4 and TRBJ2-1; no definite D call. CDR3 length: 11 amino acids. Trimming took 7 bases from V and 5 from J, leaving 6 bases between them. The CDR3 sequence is CASTKNNEQFF. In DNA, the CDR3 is TGTGCCAGCACCAAAAACAATGAGCAGTTCTTC.

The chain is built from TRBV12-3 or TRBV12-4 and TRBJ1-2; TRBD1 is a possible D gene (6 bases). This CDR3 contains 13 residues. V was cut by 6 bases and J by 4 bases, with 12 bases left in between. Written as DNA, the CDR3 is TGTGCCAGCAGGGACAGAACAGTCTATGGCTACACCTTC. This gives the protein CASRDRTVYGYTF.

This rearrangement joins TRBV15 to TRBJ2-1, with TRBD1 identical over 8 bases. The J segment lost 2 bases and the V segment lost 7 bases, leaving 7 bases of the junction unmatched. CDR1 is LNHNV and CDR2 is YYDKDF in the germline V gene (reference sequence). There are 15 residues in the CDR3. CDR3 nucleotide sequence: TGTGCCACCAACAAAGACAGGGGAACCTACAATGAGCAGTTCTTC. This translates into CATNKDRGTYNEQFF.

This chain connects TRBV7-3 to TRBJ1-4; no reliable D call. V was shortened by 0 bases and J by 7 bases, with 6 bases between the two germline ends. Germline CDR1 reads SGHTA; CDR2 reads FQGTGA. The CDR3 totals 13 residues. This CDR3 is CASSLTSTEKLFF. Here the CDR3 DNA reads TGTGCCAGCAGCTTAACGAGTACTGAAAAACTGTTTTTT.

The CDR3 is CASSLARVAGGPGEQFF. The CDR3 nucleotides read TGTGCCAGCAGCTTAGCGCGCGTAGCGGGAGGGCCCGGTGAGCAGTTCTTC. This chain links TRBV7-8 with TRBJ2-1; 11 nucleotides agree with TRBD2. Germline loops: CDR1 SGHVS, CDR2 FQNEAQ. The length of the CDR3 is 17 residues. J lost 9 bases, V lost 0 bases, and 10 bases had no gene match.

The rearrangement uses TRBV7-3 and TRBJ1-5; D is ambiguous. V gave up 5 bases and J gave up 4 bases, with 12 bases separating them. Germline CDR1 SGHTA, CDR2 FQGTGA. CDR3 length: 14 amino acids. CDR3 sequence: CASSRGRENQPQHF. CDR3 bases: TGTGCCAGCAGCCGCGGACGGGAAAATCAGCCCCAGCATTTT.

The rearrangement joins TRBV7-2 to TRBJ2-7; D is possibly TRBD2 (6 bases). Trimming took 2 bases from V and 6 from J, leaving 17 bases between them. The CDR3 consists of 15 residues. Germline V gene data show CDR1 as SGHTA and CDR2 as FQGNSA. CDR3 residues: CASSLLPGVGGEQYF. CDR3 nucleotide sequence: TGTGCCAGCAGCTTATTACCTGGGGTGGGGGGCGAGCAGTACTTC.

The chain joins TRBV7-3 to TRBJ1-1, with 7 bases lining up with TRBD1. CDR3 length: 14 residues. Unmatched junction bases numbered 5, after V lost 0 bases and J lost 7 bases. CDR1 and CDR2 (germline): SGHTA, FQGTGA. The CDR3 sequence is CASSLTGGIDEAFF. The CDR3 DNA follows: TGTGCCAGCAGCTTAACAGGGGGCATCGATGAAGCTTTCTTT.

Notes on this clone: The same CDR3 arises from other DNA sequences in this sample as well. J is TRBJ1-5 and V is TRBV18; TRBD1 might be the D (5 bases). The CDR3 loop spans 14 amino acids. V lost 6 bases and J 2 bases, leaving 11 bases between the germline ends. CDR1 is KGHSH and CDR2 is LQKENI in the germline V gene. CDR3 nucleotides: TGTGCCAGCTCTAGAACAGGAGGCAATCAGCCCCAGCATTTT. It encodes CASSRTGGNQPQHF.